The rows below give T cell receptor beta chains drawn from one sample of a study of T-cell memory formation after mild COVID-19. TCRdb reprocessed the 5' RACE reads with MiXCR, giving one entry per CDR3 protein. The repertoire holds 250,000 to 300,000 distinct CDR3 sequences, with 15% to 20% as singletons. Sample: PBMCs or a T cell subset sorted from them (not recorded which). These receptors were obtained from a man aged 18-30 years who had mild COVID-19 (a few samples of this study predate the infection). Cell type and time point are not known. CDR3s include the opening cysteine and the closing phenylalanine or tryptophan. The order of the fields is J gene, V gene, clone size, CDR3 protein. Rows may omit the clone size; those that give it use once, few, many or a size class.

J: TRBJ2-1; V: TRBV20-1; size: few; CDR3: CSARASGGAHEQFF
J: TRBJ1-5; V: TRBV12-3/TRBV12-4; size: few; CDR3: CASRMDSSNRPQHF
J: TRBJ2-1; V: TRBV29-1; size: many; CDR3: CSVADEQFF
J: TRBJ1-1; V: TRBV12-3/TRBV12-4; size: NA; CDR3: CASSFSDRGALRPFF
J: TRBJ2-5; V: TRBV7-9; size: NA; CDR3: CASSPVGTTQETQYF
J: TRBJ1-1; V: TRBV7-9; size: NA; CDR3: CASSSFRQEVSEAFF
J: TRBJ2-2; V: TRBV9; size: few; CDR3: CASSVTSAYTGELFF
J: TRBJ2-5; V: TRBV4-3; size: few; CDR3: CASSQDHLAETQYF
J: TRBJ2-5; V: TRBV5-1; size: many; CDR3: CASSPEGGGGETQYF
J: TRBJ2-7; V: TRBV6-6; size: NA; CDR3: CASSWGQDSYEQYF
J: TRBJ1-4; V: TRBV5-1; size: once; CDR3: CASSSGTGNEKLFF
J: TRBJ2-2; V: TRBV12-3/TRBV12-4; size: few; CDR3: CASSRDGNTGELFF
J: TRBJ2-1; V: TRBV5-1; size: NA; CDR3: CASSLVQGSYNEQFF
J: TRBJ2-5; V: TRBV4-3; size: NA; CDR3: CASSQLTGTGQETQYF
J: TRBJ1-6; V: TRBV5-1; size: many; CDR3: CASSLAGPENNSPLHF
J: TRBJ2-7; V: TRBV4-2; size: NA; CDR3: CASSQLPGTHYEQYF
J: TRBJ2-3; V: TRBV20-1; size: NA; CDR3: CSASGTAGDTQYF
J: TRBJ1-2; V: TRBV7-9; size: NA; CDR3: CAGTGEAGYTF
J: TRBJ1-2; V: TRBV7-3; size: few; CDR3: CASRGEGAYGYTF
J: TRBJ2-7; V: TRBV29-1; size: NA; CDR3: CSVEPPGNYEQYF
J: TRBJ2-1; V: TRBV5-5; size: few; CDR3: CASSLKAKSSYNEQFF
J: TRBJ2-3; V: TRBV27; size: NA; CDR3: CASSYSATSTDTQYF
J: TRBJ2-1; V: TRBV19; size: many; CDR3: CASIPPGQGDNEQFF
J: TRBJ2-1; V: TRBV4-3; size: NA; CDR3: CASSLYMRGGLGNEQFF
J: TRBJ1-6; V: TRBV7-8; size: few; CDR3: CASSWTGGSYNSPLHF
J: TRBJ1-5; V: TRBV7-2; size: few; CDR3: CASSSAGSSPQHF
J: TRBJ2-3; V: TRBV4-3; size: few; CDR3: CASSQAGTSLADTQYF
J: TRBJ2-5; V: TRBV6-5; size: few; CDR3: CASTTKSGLNRWTQYF
J: TRBJ1-1; V: TRBV7-3; size: NA; CDR3: CASSTAGTEEAFF
J: TRBJ2-1; V: TRBV10-3; size: few; CDR3: CAISENEAYNEQFF
J: TRBJ2-5; V: TRBV7-2; size: NA; CDR3: CASSLALKETQYF
J: TRBJ1-5; V: TRBV10-3; size: few; CDR3: CAISVDRQPQHF
J: TRBJ2-5; V: TRBV27; size: few; CDR3: CASRGLAGYKETQYF
J: TRBJ2-2; V: TRBV12-3/TRBV12-4; size: many; CDR3: CASSFGRVTNTGELFF
J: TRBJ2-1; V: TRBV27; size: few; CDR3: CASSLPGQGAGEQFF